This T cell receptor (beta chain) was captured in a study of blood T cell repertoires in COVID-19. Study-level information: The study drew acute and convalescent COVID-19 samples from the United States, Italy and Spain. From T cells, B-cell-depleted T cells, or PBMCs came the material, which was cDNA or gDNA.

Germline V gene lookup returns CDR1 MGHRA and CDR2 YSYEKL. Unmatched junction bases numbered 8, after V lost 1 base and J lost 2 bases. The CDR3 contains 16 residues. Sequencing was performed with immunoSEQ multiplex PCR; in TCRdb, only in-frame clones are kept and a portion is missing. This sample has some 69,000 clones, with approximately 88% found just once. The J gene is TRBJ2-7, the V gene TRBV4-1, with 7 nucleotides matching TRBD2. This sequence was found in an elderly man with active or convalescent COVID-19. Sequencing was done on a sample of peripheral blood. CDR3 region: CASSQVGGLPTYEQYF. CDR3 DNA: TGCGCCAGCAGCCAAGTTGGGGGACTACCAACCTACGAGCAGTACTTC.